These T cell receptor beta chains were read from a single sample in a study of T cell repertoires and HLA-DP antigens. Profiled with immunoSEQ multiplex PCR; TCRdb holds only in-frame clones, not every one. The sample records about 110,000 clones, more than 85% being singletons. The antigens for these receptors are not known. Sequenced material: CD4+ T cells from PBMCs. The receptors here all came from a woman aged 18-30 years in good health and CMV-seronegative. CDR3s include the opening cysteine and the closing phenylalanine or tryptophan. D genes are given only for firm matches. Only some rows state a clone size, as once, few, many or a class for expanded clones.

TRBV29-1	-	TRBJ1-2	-	CSVEPTGSYGYTF	TGCAGCGTTGAACCAACAGGGAGCTATGGCTACACCTTC
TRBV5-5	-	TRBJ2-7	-	CASSLVRLGEQYF	TGTGCCAGCAGCTTAGTCAGGTTGGGCGAGCAGTACTTC
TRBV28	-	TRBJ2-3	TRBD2	CASSLVGLVTDTQYF	TGTGCCAGCAGTTTAGTGGGACTAGTAACAGATACGCAGTATTTT
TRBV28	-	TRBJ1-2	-	CASSFKPSFGGYTF	TGTGCCAGCAGTTTTAAGCCCTCCTTTGGTGGCTACACCTTC
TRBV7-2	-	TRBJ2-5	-	CASTPNRGETQYF	TGTGCCAGCACCCCAAATCGGGGGGAGACCCAGTACTTC
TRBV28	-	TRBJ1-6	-	CASTRTSSPLHF	TGTGCCAGCACCCGGACCTCTTCACCCCTCCACTTT
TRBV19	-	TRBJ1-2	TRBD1	CASSIGQGNYGYTF	TGTGCCAGTAGTATCGGACAGGGCAACTATGGCTACACCTTC
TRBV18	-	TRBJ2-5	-	CASSRGFQETQYF	TGTGCCAGCTCCCGCGGGTTTCAAGAGACCCAGTACTTC
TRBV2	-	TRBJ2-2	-	CASSALTGEFTGELFF	TGTGCCAGCAGTGCCCTGACAGGAGAGTTCACCGGGGAGCTGTTTTTT
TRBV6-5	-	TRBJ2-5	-	CASSYSRGTQETQYF	TGTGCCAGCAGTTACTCGCGGGGAACCCAAGAGACCCAGTACTTC
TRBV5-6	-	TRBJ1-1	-	CASSFQAHTEAFF	TGTGCCAGCAGCTTCCAAGCCCACACTGAAGCTTTCTTT
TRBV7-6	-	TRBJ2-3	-	CASSPSGSDTQYF	TGTGCCAGCAGCCCTAGTGGGTCAGATACGCAGTATTTT
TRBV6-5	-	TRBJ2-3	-	CASSYRSEVPRTQYF	TGTGCCAGCAGTTACCGGTCGGAGGTTCCGCGTACGCAGTATTTT
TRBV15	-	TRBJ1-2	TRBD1	CATSRVRDRGFGYGYTF	TGTGCCACCAGCAGAGTCCGGGACAGGGGGTTTGGCTATGGCTACACCTTC
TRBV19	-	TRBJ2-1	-	CASRTSDSSGNEQFF	TGTGCCAGTAGGACCTCGGACTCGTCTGGCAATGAGCAGTTCTTC
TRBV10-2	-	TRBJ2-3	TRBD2	CASSPPGTSATDTQYF	TGCGCCAGCAGTCCCCCCGGGACTAGCGCCACAGATACGCAGTATTTT
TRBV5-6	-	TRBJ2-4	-	CASSLKLPGLEAKNIQYF	TGTGCCAGCAGCCTGAAACTACCGGGGTTGGAGGCCAAAAACATTCAGTACTTC
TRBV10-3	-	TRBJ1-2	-	CAISESKGGGYTF	TGTGCCATCAGTGAGTCGAAGGGCGGGGGCTACACCTTC
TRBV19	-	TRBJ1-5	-	CASSRRVGDQPQHF	TGTGCCAGTAGTAGGAGGGTGGGAGACCAGCCCCAGCATTTT
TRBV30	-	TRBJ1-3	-	CAWSVLGRSGNTIYF	TGTGCCTGGAGTGTACTTGGTCGCTCTGGAAACACCATATATTTT
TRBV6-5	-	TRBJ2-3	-	CASSYSFLSPDTQYF	TGTGCCAGCAGTTACTCATTCCTCTCCCCAGATACGCAGTATTTT
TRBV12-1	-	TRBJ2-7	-	CASSFGTGGYEQYF	TGTGCCAGCAGCTTTGGGACAGGGGGCTACGAGCAGTACTTC
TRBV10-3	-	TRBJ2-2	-	CAISASGGAGELFF	TGTGCCATCAGTGCCTCAGGGGGGGCCGGGGAGCTGTTTTTT
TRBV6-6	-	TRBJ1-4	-	CASSQWTENEKLFF	TGTGCCAGCAGCCAATGGACAGAAAATGAAAAACTGTTTTTT
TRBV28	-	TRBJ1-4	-	CASSPTQGGREKLFF	TGTGCCAGCAGCCCCACCCAGGGTGGGCGAGAAAAACTGTTTTTT
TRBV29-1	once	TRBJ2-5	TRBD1	CSVGLGTGQQETQYF	TGCAGCGTTGGGCTAGGGACAGGCCAACAAGAGACCCAGTACTTC
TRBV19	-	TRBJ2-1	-	CASSIFRFSSYNEQFF	TGTGCCAGTAGTATATTCCGGTTTAGCTCCTACAATGAGCAGTTCTTC
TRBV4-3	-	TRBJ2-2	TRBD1	CASSQEVGTGGVLFF	TGCGCCAGCAGCCAAGAGGTGGGCACAGGGGGCGTGCTGTTTTTT
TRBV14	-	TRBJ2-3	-	CASSHRVGVGTDTQYF	TGTGCCAGCAGCCACCGCGTGGGGGTAGGCACAGATACGCAGTATTTT
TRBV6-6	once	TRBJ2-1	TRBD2	CASRENSGVHEQFF	TGTGCCAGCAGGGAGAATAGCGGGGTACATGAGCAGTTCTTC
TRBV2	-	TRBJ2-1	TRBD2	CASSSETSGSVGEQFF	TGTGCCAGCAGTTCAGAAACTAGCGGGAGTGTGGGTGAGCAGTTCTTC
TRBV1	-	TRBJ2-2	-	CTSSQTKTSGENRGAVF	TGCACCAGCAGCCAAACCAAAACTAGCGGGGAAAACCGGGGAGCTGTTTTT
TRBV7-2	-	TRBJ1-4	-	CASSLSGFVTNEKLFF	TGTGCCAGCAGCTTATCGGGGTTTGTAACTAATGAAAAACTGTTTTTT
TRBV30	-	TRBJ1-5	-	CAWSRRRGDQPQHF	TGTGCCTGGTCCCGAAGGAGGGGCGACCAGCCCCAGCATTTT
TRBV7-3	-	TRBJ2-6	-	CASSFDSRGLGANVLTF	TGTGCCAGCAGCTTCGATAGTAGGGGCTTAGGGGCCAACGTCCTGACTTTC